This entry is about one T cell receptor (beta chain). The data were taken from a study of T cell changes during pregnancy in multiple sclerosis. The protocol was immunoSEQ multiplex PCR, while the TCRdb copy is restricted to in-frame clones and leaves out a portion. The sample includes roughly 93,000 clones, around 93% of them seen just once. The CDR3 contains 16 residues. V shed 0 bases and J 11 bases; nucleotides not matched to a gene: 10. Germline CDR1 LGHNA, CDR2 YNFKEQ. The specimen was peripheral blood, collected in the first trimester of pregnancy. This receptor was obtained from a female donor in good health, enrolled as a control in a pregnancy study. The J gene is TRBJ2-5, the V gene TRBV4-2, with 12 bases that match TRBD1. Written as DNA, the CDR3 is TGTGCCAGCAGCCAAGATCCGGGACAGGGGGCGCGAGAGCAGTACTTC. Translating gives CASSQDPGQGAREQYF.